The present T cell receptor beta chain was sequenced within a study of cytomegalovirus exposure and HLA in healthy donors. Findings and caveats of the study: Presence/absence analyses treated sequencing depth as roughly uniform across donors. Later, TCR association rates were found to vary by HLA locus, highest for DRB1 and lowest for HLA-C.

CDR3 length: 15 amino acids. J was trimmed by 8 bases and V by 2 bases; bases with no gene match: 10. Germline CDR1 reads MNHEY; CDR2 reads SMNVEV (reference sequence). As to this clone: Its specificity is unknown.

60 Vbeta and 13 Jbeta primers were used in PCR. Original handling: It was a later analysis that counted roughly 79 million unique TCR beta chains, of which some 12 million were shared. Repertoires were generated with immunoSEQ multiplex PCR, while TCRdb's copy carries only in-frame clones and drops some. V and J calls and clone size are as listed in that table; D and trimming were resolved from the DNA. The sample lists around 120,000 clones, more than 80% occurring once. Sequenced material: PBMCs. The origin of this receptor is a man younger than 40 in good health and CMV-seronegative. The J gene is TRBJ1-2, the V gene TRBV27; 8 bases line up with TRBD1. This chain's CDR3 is CASSLIAQGARGYTF. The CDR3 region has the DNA TGTGCCAGCAGTTTAATCGCCCAGGGGGCTAGGGGCTACACCTTC.